Shown below are 4 T cell receptor beta chains from a single sample sequenced in a study of T-cell memory formation after mild COVID-19. TCRdb reanalysed the 5' RACE reads using MiXCR and keeps one entry per CDR3 protein. This table has 250,000 to 400,000 distinct CDR3 sequences, 14% appearing once. Sequenced input: PBMCs or a T cell subset sorted from them (not recorded which). These receptors all come from a man between 18 and 29 years old who had mild COVID-19 (a few samples of this study predate the infection). Cell type and time point are not known.

This clonotype showed up just a few times. The J gene is TRBJ2-3, the V gene TRBV27, with D tentatively TRBD1 or TRBD2 (5 bases each). The V gene lost 0 bases and the J gene lost 4 bases, with 8 bases spanning the gap. Germline CDR1 reads MNHEY; CDR2 reads SMNVEV (reference sequence). The CDR3 sequence is 14 residues long. The CDR3 nucleotides are TGTGCCAGCAGTTTATCGCTGGGGGCAGATACGCAGTATTTT. Its protein product is CASSLSLGADTQYF.

The chain links TRBV2 to TRBJ1-6, with D perhaps matching TRBD1 (6 bases). V was pared by 4 bases and J by 7 bases, with 14 bases between. Per the germline V gene, CDR1 is SNHLY and CDR2 is FYNNEI. CDR3 length: 15 residues. This CDR3 is CASSVEQGSNSPLHF. The CDR3 coding sequence is TGTGCCAGCAGTGTAGAGCAGGGGTCCAATTCACCCCTCCACTTT.

This rearrangement joins TRBV6-5 to TRBJ2-5, with TRBD1 matching over 11 bases. V was pared by 5 bases and J by 5 bases, with 10 bases of the junction left unmatched. Germline values: CDR1 MNHEY, CDR2 SVGAGI. The CDR3 consists of 16 residues. CDR3 in DNA: TGTGCCAGCAGTCAGACCGGGACAGGGGGAAGGGAGACCCAGTACTTC. Translated, it gives CASSQTGTGGRETQYF.

This clonotype was seen only a few times. The genes are TRBV20-1 and TRBJ1-2; D is unclear. Germline lookup yields CDR1 DFQATT and CDR2 SNEGSKA (reference sequence). The germline V and J ends were trimmed by 5 bases and 2 bases, with 9 bases remaining between them. The CDR3 is 12 amino acids. The CDR3: CSAQTVNYGYTF. CDR3 DNA: TGCAGTGCTCAGACGGTCAACTATGGCTACACCTTC.